This T cell receptor beta chain was sequenced for a study of CD8 T cells in Susac syndrome. Study-level findings and limits: Regarding the TCR sequencing and HLA analysis, the study admitted that a relatively small number of individuals were involved.

The germline gives CDR1 DFQATT, CDR2 SNEGSKA (reference sequence). The CDR3 contains 12 residues. Trimming left V 7 bases short and J 4 bases short, with 13 bases between. Treatment-naive patients with stable or active relapsing-remitting disease served as multiple sclerosis controls. It was negative isolation that provided the CD8+ and CD4+ T cells, whereas TEMRA cells were enriched by FACS. Note on this clonotype: As yet, its antigen is unknown.

It was with random hexamers that roughly 0.5 to 1 ug RNA was reverse transcribed. An immunoSEQ multiplex PCR generated amplified TCR beta CDR3 products spanning 54 Vbeta and 13 Jbeta. In TCRdb, the immunoSEQ multiplex PCR reads were re-called with MiXCR into one record per CDR3 protein. There are 200,000 or so distinct CDR3 sequences in the sample; approximately 90% occur only once, and around 0.15% lies in the top ten. Sequenced input: CD8+ T cells from PBMCs. The rearrangement links TRBV20-1 to TRBJ1-2; D is ambiguous. This TCR derives from a human donor with multiple sclerosis. CDR3 in amino acids: CSVDAEPYGYTF. CDR3 bases: TGCAGTGTTGATGCGGAACCCTATGGCTACACCTTC.